This record concerns one T cell receptor beta chain sequence. Its matching antigen is unknown. The sample is drawn from a study of T cells in Graves' hyperthyroidism and ophthalmopathy. General study points: Blood also showed most of the thyroid clonotypes that were expanded above 0.001.

This CDR3 spans 14 amino acids. Germline V gives CDR1 MNHNS, CDR2 SASEGT. V shed 10 bases and J shed 4 bases, with 19 bases lying between them. From RNA transcripts, TCR beta CDR3 regions were amplified. The TCR CDR3 was amplified in a first-round RT-PCR using the HTBI primer set. One entry per CDR3 protein results from TCRdb running MiXCR on the multiplex PCR reads. The sample lists around 190,000 distinct CDR3 sequences, less than 20% occurring once. The source of this sequence is a woman aged 45-65 years with Graves' hyperthyroidism. Sequenced sample: blood. This sequence joins TRBV6-1 and TRBJ1-2, with a tentative D call TRBD1 (6 bases). The CDR3 region is CATALSGVGYGYTF. The CDR3 bases are TGTGCCACGGCGTTGTCAGGGGTCGGCTATGGCTACACCTTC.